Below are 15 T cell receptor beta chains sequenced from a single sample in a study of T cell clonotyping in hematopoietic cell transplantation. Libraries were prepared by immunoSEQ multiplex PCR; TCRdb keeps only in-frame clonotypes and omits some of them. The data contain roughly 4,300 clones, 18% of them singletons. The sequences come from peripheral blood mononuclear cells, collected 30 days after allogeneic stem cell transplant. The receptor set was obtained from a male patient in his fifties who had an allogeneic stem cell transplant from a related donor, so the T cells may come from the graft donor. Some clones in this sample may be carry-over from other donors' samples.

The chain has TRBV7-3 and TRBJ2-3; D is perhaps TRBD2 (5 bases). This CDR3 is built from 16 residues. Germline values: CDR1 SGHTA, CDR2 FQGTGA. Deletions cut 5 bases from V and 2 bases from J, with 17 bases between. The CDR3 loop reads CASSALGFRFTDTQYF. The CDR3 DNA is TGTGCCAGCAGCGCACTAGGGTTCCGATTCACAGATACGCAGTATTTT.

This clone was picked up a small number of times. The V call is TRBV4-3, the J call TRBJ2-4; TRBD1 agrees at 12 bases. The germline V gene has CDR1 LGHNA and CDR2 YSLEER. V lost 4 bases to trimming and J lost 7 bases; unmatched junction nucleotides: 5. This CDR3 has 15 amino acids. CDR3 loop: CASSRRDRGLNIQYF. The CDR3 region has the DNA TGCGCCAGCAGCCGCCGGGACAGGGGGCTTAACATTCAGTACTTC.

In this sample, this clone turned up a few times. The rearrangement links TRBV25-1 to TRBJ1-2; D ambiguous. Germline V CDR1 and CDR2: MGHDK, SYGVNS. The CDR3 runs 14 residues. V was trimmed by 1 base and J by 3 bases, leaving 9 bases between them. For the CDR3, the DNA is TGTGCCAGCAGTGAATGGGCAGGTTACTATGGCTACACCTTC. This sequence encodes CASSEWAGYYGYTF.

This clone was counted a few times. The rearrangement links TRBV25-1 to TRBJ2-7; D unresolved. There are 16 residues in the CDR3. CDR1 MGHDK and CDR2 SYGVNS come from the germline V gene. The ends were cut back, 7 bases at V and 3 bases at J, with 22 bases in the middle. CDR3 residues: CASTRTVRRRGYEQYF. For the CDR3, the DNA is TGTGCCAGCACTAGAACTGTCAGGCGGCGAGGCTACGAGCAGTACTTC.

By sample fraction, this clone is medium-sized (0.01 to 0.1%). V gene TRBV6-5 combines with J gene TRBJ2-7; tentatively, D is TRBD2 (5 bases). The CDR3 contains 14 residues. Germline V gives CDR1 MNHEY, CDR2 SVGAGI. V dropped 6 bases and J dropped 5 bases, with 17 bases sitting between them. This chain's CDR3 is CASSLRPSFNEQYF. Here the CDR3 DNA reads TGTGCCAGCAGCTTAAGACCTAGCTTTAACGAGCAGTACTTC.

The V and J genes are TRBV5-1 and TRBJ2-5, with TRBD1 as a possible D gene (6 bases). This CDR3 is 13 amino acids long. Between the trimmed V and J ends, which lost 4 bases and 4 bases, there was a span of 11 bases. The germline gives CDR1 SGHRS, CDR2 YFSETQ. The CDR3 DNA follows: TGCGCCAGCAGCCCAGGGGCGCGAGAGACCCAGTACTTC. Amino acid sequence: CASSPGARETQYF.

The table lists this clone with a few counts. The chain recombines TRBV27 with TRBJ2-7, with 7 bases lining up with TRBD2. The CDR3 has 13 amino acids. Per germline, CDR1 MNHEY and CDR2 SMNVEV (reference sequence). V dropped 6 bases and J dropped 5; count of bases not matched to a gene: 7. As DNA, the CDR3 is TGTGCCAGCAGCCCCCCGGGGGGTGACGAGCAGTACTTC. It specifies CASSPPGGDEQYF.

This clone was recorded a few times. J is TRBJ2-2 and V is TRBV2, with 7 bases aligning to TRBD2. The junction had 10 bases not matched to a gene; V was cut back by 6 bases and J by 0 bases. The CDR3 has 17 amino acids. Germline V gene data show CDR1 as SNHLY and CDR2 as FYNNEI. The CDR3 sequence: CASRAVRLAANTGELFF. DNA of the CDR3: TGTGCCAGCAGGGCTGTCCGACTAGCTGCGAACACCGGGGAGCTGTTTTTT.

This chain joins TRBV29-1 and TRBJ1-5; D ambiguous. The CDR3 spans 13 residues. CDR1 and CDR2 from the germline V gene are SQVTM and ANQGSEA. Trimming removed 3 bases at V and 0 bases at J, with 6 bases between. Written as DNA, the CDR3 is TGCAGCGTTGATCACAATAGCAATCAGCCCCAGCATTTT. Residues: CSVDHNSNQPQHF.

The chain joins TRBV6-6 to TRBJ2-1, with a possible D match to TRBD2 (6 bases). The germline gives CDR1 MNHNY, CDR2 SVGAGI (reference sequence). This CDR3 contains 14 residues. Trimming removed 2 bases from V and 7 bases from J, with 12 bases in between. In DNA form, the CDR3 reads TGTGCCAGCAGTTACGCTAGCGAGGGGAATGAGCAGTTCTTC. Translated: CASSYASEGNEQFF.

Here the CDR3 reads CAWSSTVIYGYTF. The CDR3 DNA reads TGTGCCTGGAGTTCAACAGTCATCTATGGCTACACCTTC. This chain connects TRBV30 to TRBJ1-2; no definite D call. The V and J ends lost 2 bases and 4 bases respectively, with 11 bases between them. The CDR3 extends over 13 amino acids. Germline CDR1 is GTSNPN and CDR2 is SVGIG (reference sequence).

The J gene is TRBJ2-5, the V gene TRBV4-1; D uncertain. Germline CDR1 and CDR2: MGHRA and YSYEKL. CDR3 length: 15 residues. V was shortened by 1 base and J by 5 bases, with 14 bases between the two germline ends. The CDR3: CASSQGVDVEETQYF. As DNA, the CDR3 is TGCGCCAGCAGCCAAGGAGTGGACGTTGAGGAGACCCAGTACTTC.

This clone was seen a few times. The V and J genes are TRBV25-1 and TRBJ2-6; D ambiguous. The CDR3 has 16 residues. V shed 4 bases and J shed 3 bases, with 13 bases lying between them. CDR1 and CDR2 from the germline V gene are MGHDK and SYGVNS. CDR3 loop: CASSAAGLFGANVLTF. The CDR3 DNA is TGTGCCAGCAGTGCGGCAGGATTGTTTGGGGCCAACGTCCTGACTTTC.

The chain combines TRBV4-3 with TRBJ1-2; possible D gene TRBD1, 6 bases. Between the trimmed V and J ends, which lost 4 bases and 0 bases, there was a span of 18 bases. Germline V gives CDR1 LGHNA, CDR2 YSLEER. CDR3 length: 17 residues. The CDR3 is CASSRQTGSYPNYGYTF. The CDR3, as DNA: TGCGCCAGCAGCCGCCAAACAGGGAGTTACCCTAACTATGGCTACACCTTC.

A few counts support this clone. V gene TRBV28 combines with J gene TRBJ1-2; D not resolved. Trimming left V 9 bases short and J 4 bases short, with 15 bases between. This CDR3 region has 13 residues. Germline assignment: CDR1 MDHEN and CDR2 SYDVKM. The CDR3 reads CASNGFPIYGYTF. In DNA, the CDR3 is TGTGCCAGTAATGGCTTCCCCATCTATGGCTACACCTTC.